The 9 T cell receptor beta chains in this list originate from one sample, sequenced in a study of T cell repertoires in cytomegalovirus infection. These receptors are not linked to any known antigen. TCRdb reanalysed the reads using MiXCR and keeps one entry per CDR3 protein. This table has 150,000 or so distinct CDR3 sequences, 32% appearing once. The input for sequencing was CD8+ T cells from cultured PBMCs, taken from culture after CMV antigen stimulation. The receptor set was obtained from a human donor in good health (CMV status not recorded). Some clones in this sample may be carry-over from other donors' samples.

The V gene is TRBV6-5, the J gene TRBJ2-7, with 9 bases that match TRBD2. The germline CDR1 and CDR2 sequences are MNHEY and SVGAGI. The CDR3 covers 15 residues. V shed 5 bases and J 4 bases; nucleotides not matched to a gene: 9. The CDR3 region is CASSTGLAGPYEQYF. CDR3 DNA: TGTGCCAGCAGTACGGGGCTAGCGGGGCCATACGAGCAGTACTTC.

This clonotype came up many times. The rearrangement links TRBV7-9 to TRBJ2-3; D possibly corresponds to TRBD2 (6 bases). CDR1 and CDR2 from the germline V gene are SEHNR and FQNEAQ (reference sequence). V was clipped by 5 bases and J by 1 base, with 16 bases between them. CDR3 length equals 16 residues. In nucleotides, the CDR3 is TGTGCCAGCAGCCTAGGCGGGGATCTTGGCACAGATACGCAGTATTTT. Protein product: CASSLGGDLGTDTQYF.

The chain carries TRBV6-6 and TRBJ2-2; D gene uncertain. Germline assignment: CDR1 MNHNY and CDR2 SVGAGI (reference sequence). The V gene lost 2 bases and the J gene lost 7 bases, with 2 bases spanning the gap. The CDR3 totals 11 residues. The CDR3 DNA sequence: TGTGCCAGCAGTTACGACGGGGAGCTGTTTTTT. As protein: CASSYDGELFF.

V gene TRBV7-8 combines with J gene TRBJ2-1; 8 bases agree with TRBD2. The V gene end was trimmed by 5 bases and the J gene end by 7 bases; junction bases not matched to a gene: 16. Germline CDR1 is SGHVS and CDR2 is FQNEAQ. The CDR3 length is 17 residues. The DNA for the CDR3 is TGTGCCAGCAGCCCTTGGGGTGGTTTTAGCGGGGAGAATGAGCAGTTCTTC. Translation: CASSPWGGFSGENEQFF.

This clonotype was seen ten or more times. The V and J genes are TRBV19 and TRBJ1-4; D is unresolved. This CDR3 is 11 amino acids long. Germline CDR1 LNHDA, CDR2 SQIVND (reference sequence). Trimming left V 3 bases short and J 8 bases short, with 4 bases between. In nucleotides, the CDR3 is TGTGCCAGTAGTATTTACGAAAAACTGTTTTTT. Translation: CASSIYEKLFF.

This clonotype was seen ten or more times. This chain uses TRBV28 with TRBJ1-1, with D possibly being TRBD1 (6 bases). The CDR3 consists of 15 residues. CDR1 and CDR2 (germline): MDHEN, SYDVKM. V was cut by 5 bases and J by 5 bases, with 18 bases left in between. CDR3 bases: TGTGCCAGCAGTCCCCTGCCGGGGGCGCGGACTGAAGCTTTCTTT. Translation: CASSPLPGARTEAFF.

The table lists this clonotype with a few counts. This chain joins TRBV4-2 and TRBJ1-1; 7 positions agree with TRBD1. Germline V gene lookup returns CDR1 LGHNA and CDR2 YNFKEQ. The V segment lost 1 base and the J segment 0 bases; nucleotides outside the gene matches: 5. The CDR3 extends over 16 amino acids. The CDR3, as DNA: TGTGCCAGCAGCCAAGGTATAGGGGGCATGAACACTGAAGCTTTCTTT. It encodes CASSQGIGGMNTEAFF.

V is TRBV29-1 and J is TRBJ1-2; D call uncertain. V gave up 4 bases and J gave up 0 bases, with 18 bases separating them. The germline CDR1 and CDR2 sequences are SQVTM and ANQGSEA. The CDR3 extends over 16 amino acids. Here the CDR3 DNA reads TGCAGCGTTGGCCTGGAGTCCTCCTCAGCTAACTATGGCTACACCTTC. Translation: CSVGLESSSANYGYTF.

The rearrangement links TRBV12-3 or TRBV12-4 to TRBJ1-5; 7 nucleotides match TRBD1. After removal of 6 bases from V and 6 bases from J, the junction contained 5 bases not matched to a gene. This CDR3 region has 13 residues. The CDR3 DNA follows: TGTGCCAGCAGCACAGGGGTGAGTCAGCCCCAGCATTTT. It encodes CASSTGVSQPQHF.